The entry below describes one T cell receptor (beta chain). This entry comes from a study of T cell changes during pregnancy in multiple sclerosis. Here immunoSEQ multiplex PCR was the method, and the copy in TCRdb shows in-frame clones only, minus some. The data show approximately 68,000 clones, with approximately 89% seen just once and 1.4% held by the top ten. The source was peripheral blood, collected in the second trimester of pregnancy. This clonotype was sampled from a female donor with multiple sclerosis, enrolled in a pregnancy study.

The CDR3 DNA follows: TGTGCCACCGAGGACTCTGGGGCCAACGTCCTGACTTTC. It yields the protein CATEDSGANVLTF. The J gene is TRBJ2-6, the V gene TRBV25-1, with D unresolved. This CDR3 spans 13 amino acids. V was trimmed by 10 bases and J by 0 bases, leaving 7 bases between them. In germline, CDR1 is MGHDK, CDR2 SYGVNS. The variable domain in full, completed from reference TRBV25-1 and TRBJ2-6, reads EADIYQTPRYLVIGTGKKITLECSQTMGHDKMYWYQQDPGMELHLIHYSYGVNSTEKGDLSSESTVSRIRTEHFPLTLESARPSHTSQYLCATEDSGANVLTFGAGSRLTVL.